This T cell receptor beta chain was profiled in a study of T-cell memory formation after mild COVID-19 (dated by TCRdb to about 2021). In the study overall: TCR sequence clusters from the two donors were largely donor specific. In a couple of donors, T-cell clones that expanded and contracted after mild COVID-19 were followed by sequencing TCRalpha and TCRbeta repertoires longitudinally. Two young, previously healthy adult volunteers made up the cohort, one male and one female. On the study overall, not on this receptor specifically: Whether the second-wave clones peaking on day 37 were SARS-CoV-2 specific was not confirmed. Contracting CD4+ clones were located mainly in the CM and EM memory subsets, whereas CD8+ clones were found to be enriched in EMRA. Some responding clones were detected in pre-infection memory, suggesting pre-existing cross-reactive memory T cells joined the SARS-CoV-2 response. Clones that contracted from day 15 to 85 showed balanced CD4/CD8 phenotypes, whereas a second wave of clones that expanded from day 15 to 37 leaned towards CD4+. Only a couple of mild cases were covered by the study, and larger cohorts that include severe cases with pre-infection samples were considered necessary.

Ficoll-Paque density gradient centrifugation was the method used to isolate PBMCs. Sequencing took place on an Illumina NovaSeq 6000. TCRalpha and TCRbeta cDNA libraries were built by 5'RACE with constant-segment primers, adding sample barcodes and unique molecular identifiers. Trizol reagent was used to extract RNA from every sample. Amplification of the libraries took two PCR steps, and the second step added a second sample barcode plus Illumina TruSeq adapters. The libraries were sequenced on an Illumina NovaSeq using 2 x 150 bp paired-end reads. The source study handled its data this way. With migec v1.2.7, reads were demultiplexed and then collapsed into UMI-guided consensus sequences. Using mixcr v2.1.11, the UMI consensuses were aligned to TRA and TRB V and J templates and assembled into clonotypes. Clonotypes were classified as expanded or contracted when called significant by both edgeR and NoisET, with noise models trained on biological replicates. For edgeR calls, the thresholds were a false discovery rate-adjusted p below 0.01 and a log2 fold-change of 1. As an exploratory analysis of dynamics, PCA with hierarchical clustering was applied to max-normalized trajectories of the 1000 most abundant clonotypes. Separately sequenced CD4+ and CD8+ repertoires were used to assign a CD4 or CD8 phenotype to each responding clone. TCRdb handled the public reads itself, with Q25 trimming in fastp and clone calling in MiXCR, and kept productive beta chains. Under each unique CDR3 protein, matching rows form one entry showing the most common genes and DNA. The V and J calls here are based on TCRdb, not the publication. For this sample the table gives about 450,000 distinct CDR3 sequences, of which 23% were detected only once. The ten largest clonotypes hold about an eighth of the sample.

In its sample, this clonotype was seen many times. This receptor's antigen is unknown. No per-base quality is available; no much larger clone lies one base away. This receptor was obtained from an adult woman who had mild COVID-19 (a few samples of this study predate the infection). The sample titles of this study are shuffled in the database, so cell type and time point are left out; the donor was told from shared clones. The sequencing sample was made of PBMCs or a T cell subset sorted from them (not recorded which).

Read as DNA, the sequence is TGTGCCAGCAGATGGGATCAAGAGACCCAGTACTTC. It translates as CASRWDQETQYF. Recombination linked TRBV7-9 to TRBJ2-5; the D gene cannot be named for sure. The germline V gene (reference sequence) gives CDR1 as SEHNR and CDR2 as FQNEAQ. V sheds 6 bases and J sheds 2 bases, leaving 7 bases between their ends. Measured from the cysteine to the phenylalanine, the CDR3 is 12 residues long. Only the CDR3 part of the read is kept: 36 bases, read in frame from the first base.